Each of the 3 T cell receptor beta chains below was sequenced from the same sample in a study of blood T cell repertoires in COVID-19. TCRdb's table, derived via immunoSEQ multiplex PCR, lists solely in-frame clones and lacks some. The sample carries about 330,000 clones, around 90% recorded once. The sequenced material came from peripheral blood. Receptors originate from a man aged 30 to 39 with COVID-19, enrolled during active disease.

The CDR3 DNA reads as TGTGCCAGCAGTTACTCGTTAACCAGCTATGGCTACACCTTC. It yields the protein CASSYSLTSYGYTF. This chain connects TRBV6-2 or TRBV6-3 to TRBJ1-2; no clear D gene. In germline, CDR1 is MNHEY, CDR2 SVGEGT. This CDR3 contains 14 residues. V gave up 0 bases and J gave up 4 bases, with 9 bases separating them.

This clone was recorded only once. The chain recombines TRBV27 with TRBJ2-1, with TRBD1 matching over 9 bases. CDR1 MNHEY and CDR2 SMNVEV come from the germline V gene (reference sequence). Losses at the gene ends were 8 bases for V and 4 bases for J; bases not matched to a gene: 3. The CDR3 runs 13 residues. The CDR3 loop reads CASRDRVYNEQFF. The CDR3 nucleotides are TGTGCCAGCCGGGACAGGGTATACAATGAGCAGTTCTTC.

J is TRBJ2-4 and V is TRBV5-1; D call uncertain. This CDR3 is 14 amino acids long. The germline V and J ends were trimmed by 1 base and 8 bases, with 13 bases remaining between them. The V gene's germline CDR1 is SGHRS and CDR2 YFSETQ. Here the CDR3 DNA reads TGCGCCAGCAGCTTGAGGCCCGCGGCGGACATTCAGTACTTC. It is translated as CASSLRPAADIQYF.